Listed here are 21 T cell receptor beta chains from one sample, sequenced in a study of T cells after yellow fever vaccination (dated by TCRdb to about 2019). Library prep was done by 5' RACE. The listed sequencing device is Illumina HiSeq 2500. Starting from the raw public reads, TCRdb applied fastp trimming at Q25, assembled clones with MiXCR and retained in-frame beta chains. Rows are combined by CDR3 protein, so each entry shows the most common genes and DNA. This sample comprises some 350,000 distinct CDR3 sequences, 8.7% of them detected only once. Of the sample, more than 15% is held by the ten largest clones. The sample's treatment or condition label is to be understood as: live attenuated yellow fever vaccine strain. The source was PBMCs, collected on the day of the first yellow fever vaccination. These receptors all come from a man between 18 and 29 years old who received the YFV17D yellow fever vaccine.

The V gene is TRBV2, the J gene TRBJ1-6; the match to TRBD1 covers 7 bases. The CDR3 length is 14 residues. J lost 7 bases, V lost 6 bases, and 6 bases had no gene match. CDR1 is SNHLY and CDR2 is FYNNEI in the germline V gene. CDR3: CASSTQGENSPLHF. CDR3 DNA: TGTGCCAGCAGCACTCAGGGGGAAAATTCACCCCTCCACTTT.

A few counts support this clonotype. This chain joins TRBV7-3 and TRBJ2-3; 10 bases are shared with TRBD1. This CDR3 is built from 15 residues. With 4 bases clipped from V and 5 bases from J, the junction kept 6 bases outside the gene matches. Germline V gene data show CDR1 as SGHTA and CDR2 as FQGTGA. The CDR3: CASSSRGQGIDTQYF. The CDR3 region has the DNA TGTGCCAGCAGCTCACGGGGACAGGGGATAGATACGCAGTATTTT.

This clonotype appeared many times. CDR3 sequence: CASSWDQNTEAFF. CDR3 nucleotide sequence: TGTGCCAGCAGCTGGGATCAGAACACTGAAGCTTTCTTT. This chain links TRBV7-9 with TRBJ1-1; D unresolved. The CDR3 is 13 residues long. Trimming left V 4 bases short and J 1 base short, with 7 bases between. The germline V gene encodes CDR1 SEHNR and CDR2 FQNEAQ (reference sequence).

This clonotype was detected a few times. V gene TRBV20-1 combines with J gene TRBJ1-2; D is uncertain. The V gene's germline CDR1 is DFQATT and CDR2 SNEGSKA (reference sequence). The CDR3 is 13 residues long. V lost 3 bases to trimming and J lost 5 bases, with 13 bases between them. CDR3 residues: CSASSKPTYGYTF. In DNA form, the CDR3 reads TGCAGTGCTAGTTCCAAGCCGACTTATGGCTACACCTTC.

The CDR3 DNA sequence: TGTGCCAGCGGGTTCGGGGGCGCGGGTGAAAAACTGTTTTTT. This sequence encodes CASGFGGAGEKLFF. The J gene is TRBJ1-4, the V gene TRBV6-1; possible D gene TRBD1, 6 bases. Germline V gene data show CDR1 as MNHNS and CDR2 as SASEGT. This CDR3 region has 14 residues. The V end lost 8 bases, the J end lost 7 bases, and 17 bases lay between the germline ends.

Many counts were recorded for this clonotype. The genes are TRBV5-1 and TRBJ1-2; D is undetermined. V lost 1 base and J 8 bases, leaving 15 bases between the germline ends. The V gene's germline CDR1 is SGHRS and CDR2 YFSETQ. The CDR3 extends over 14 amino acids. The CDR3 DNA reads TGCGCCAGCAGCTTGCCCAAGGCCGGACGGGGCTACACCTTC. Residues: CASSLPKAGRGYTF. The entire variable domain, with the rest obtained from reference TRBV5-1 and TRBJ1-2, is as follows: KAGVTQTPRYLIKTRGQQVTLSCSPISGHRSVSWYQQTPGQGLQFLFEYFSETQRNKGNFPGRFSGRQFSNSRSEMNVSTLELGDSALYLCASSLPKAGRGYTFGSGTRLTVV.

This clonotype has ten or more counts. This chain joins TRBV5-5 and TRBJ2-2, with D perhaps matching TRBD2 (7 bases). Germline V gene lookup returns CDR1 SGHKS and CDR2 YYEKEE (reference sequence). This CDR3 comprises 14 residues. The ends were cut back, 4 bases at V and 9 bases at J, with 16 bases in the middle. In DNA form, the CDR3 reads TGTGCCAGCAGCCCGCCGGGGGGCTTTAGGGAGCTGTTTTTT. It specifies CASSPPGGFRELFF.

In DNA, the CDR3 is TGTGCCAGCAGTTATCGTGGGGGTACTGGGGCCAACGTCCTGACTTTC. Protein: CASSYRGGTGANVLTF. The gene calls are TRBV12-3 or TRBV12-4 and TRBJ2-6, with D perhaps being TRBD1 or TRBD2 (5 bases each). There are 16 residues in the CDR3. Trimming pared 4 bases from V and 2 bases from J, leaving 12 bases between.

This clonotype occurred a few times. The V call is TRBV4-2, the J call TRBJ1-3, with 7 bases lining up with TRBD1. Germline assignment: CDR1 LGHNA and CDR2 YNFKEQ. V dropped 0 bases and J dropped 1; count of bases not matched to a gene: 3. The CDR3 runs 16 residues. CDR3 sequence (DNA): TGTGCCAGCAGCCAAGATAACAGGGGTTCTGGAAACACCATATATTTT. It codes for CASSQDNRGSGNTIYF.

The table lists this clonotype with a few counts. The genes are TRBV29-1 and TRBJ1-2, with 7 bases lining up with TRBD1. The V and J ends lost 2 bases and 7 bases, in that order; junction bases with no gene match: 7. CDR1 and CDR2 (germline): SQVTM, ANQGSEA. The CDR3 loop spans 13 amino acids. The CDR3 spells CSVERRQGSGYTF. As DNA, the CDR3 is TGCAGCGTTGAACGGAGACAGGGAAGTGGCTACACCTTC.

The chain employs TRBV4-2 and TRBJ1-2; D is ambiguous. With 0 bases removed from V and 1 base from J, the gap between germline ends came to 18 bases. The CDR3 extends over 18 amino acids. Germline loops: CDR1 LGHNA, CDR2 YNFKEQ. CDR3 sequence: CASSQDQMETSINYGYTF. CDR3 nucleotides: TGTGCCAGCAGCCAAGATCAAATGGAGACCTCGATTAACTATGGCTACACCTTC.

Remarks on this clonotype: At one boundary the junction diverges from the germline segment, which might be a read error. The chain links TRBV5-6 to TRBJ2-4; possible D gene TRBD1, 6 bases. The CDR3 extends over 14 amino acids. Germline loops: CDR1 SGHDT, CDR2 YYEEEE. For the CDR3, the DNA is TGTGCCAGCAGCTTGGACACAGGGTTCAACATTCAGAACTTC. It codes for CASSLDTGFNIQNF.

This chain links TRBV5-1 with TRBJ1-6; 7 bases are a match to TRBD1. The V gene end was trimmed by 4 bases and the J gene end by 6 bases; junction bases not matched to a gene: 7. This CDR3 is 15 amino acids long. Per germline, CDR1 SGHRS and CDR2 YFSETQ. The chain's CDR3 is CASSEQGTANSPLHF. The CDR3 DNA follows: TGCGCCAGCAGCGAGCAAGGGACAGCTAATTCACCCCTCCACTTT.

This clonotype occurred a few times. The V and J genes are TRBV20-1 and TRBJ2-3, with TRBD1 identical over 7 bases. Looked up from germline, CDR1 is DFQATT and CDR2 is SNEGSKA (reference sequence). This CDR3 contains 14 residues. Trimming took 5 bases from V and 0 from J; bases not matched to a gene: 5. The CDR3 bases are TGCAGTGCTTACAGGGGACCCAGCACAGATACGCAGTATTTT. Translating gives CSAYRGPSTDTQYF.

The chain uses TRBV5-4 and TRBJ1-3; D ambiguous. Trimming took off 3 bases at V and 0 bases at J, with 7 bases between the two ends. CDR1 is SGHNT, CDR2 YYREEE, per germline (reference sequence). The CDR3 covers 14 residues. The CDR3 DNA reads as TGTGCCAGCAGCTACTCAGACTCTGGAAACACCATATATTTT. This codes for CASSYSDSGNTIYF.

This clonotype has only a few counts. The chain recombines TRBV7-2 with TRBJ2-3; perhaps TRBD1 as D (5 bases). The CDR3 spans 15 residues. Trimming pared 1 base from V and 2 bases from J, leaving 10 bases between. In germline, CDR1 is SGHTA, CDR2 FQGNSA. The chain's CDR3 is CASSLEGRPTDTQYF. The CDR3 coding sequence is TGTGCCAGCAGCTTAGAGGGGCGACCCACAGATACGCAGTATTTT.

The rearrangement links TRBV20-1 to TRBJ1-1; 7 positions agree with TRBD1. CDR1 and CDR2 (germline): DFQATT, SNEGSKA (reference sequence). Germline trimming cut 6 bases from V and 7 bases from J; bases unmatched to any gene: 8. CDR3 length equals 12 residues. The CDR3 coding sequence is TGCAGTGCACCCGACAGGGACATTGAAGCTTTCTTT. As protein: CSAPDRDIEAFF.

V gene TRBV2 combines with J gene TRBJ2-1, with D unresolved. The CDR3 consists of 13 residues. Germline CDR1 SNHLY, CDR2 FYNNEI. V was trimmed by 1 base and J by 6 bases, leaving 7 bases between them. The CDR3 spells CASSEGGFNEQFF. The CDR3 nucleotides read TGTGCCAGCAGTGAAGGGGGTTTCAATGAGCAGTTCTTC.

This clonotype was counted between two and nine times. V usage is TRBV19 and J usage is TRBJ2-5, with a weak D call TRBD2 (5 bases). The CDR3 consists of 15 residues. The V and J ends lost 2 bases and 5 bases respectively, with 15 bases between them. CDR1 is LNHDA and CDR2 is SQIVND in the germline V gene (reference sequence). The chain's CDR3 is CASSIHPWRRETQYF. The CDR3 bases are TGTGCCAGTAGTATACACCCCTGGAGGCGGGAGACCCAGTACTTC.

The chain recombines TRBV12-3 or TRBV12-4 with TRBJ2-5; D may match TRBD1 or TRBD2 (7 bases each). The length of the CDR3 is 14 residues. Trimming removed 3 bases at V and 4 bases at J, with 12 bases between. The CDR3 bases are TGTGCCAGCAGTTTCGGCAGGGGGGGAGAGACCCAGTACTTC. Its translation: CASSFGRGGETQYF.

This clonotype was recorded at least ten times. The chain carries TRBV7-2 and TRBJ2-5; D is perhaps TRBD1 (6 bases). The CDR3 contains 15 residues. Germline V gene sequence: CDR1 SGHTA, CDR2 FQGNSA. Trimming pared 5 bases from V and 2 bases from J, leaving 15 bases between. CDR3 sequence reads: CASSPGTSLQETQYF. The CDR3 nucleotides are TGTGCCAGCAGCCCCGGGACATCATTACAAGAGACCCAGTACTTC.